The source of this T cell receptor (beta chain) is a study of blood T cells in healthy people across ages. The table lists this clonotype with a count of one. Its specificity is not known. Then a second PCR, running about 6 to 11 cycles, was carried out with a sample-barcoded 5' primer and a J-beta primer mix. TCRdb ran MiXCR on the 5' RACE reads and lists one entry per CDR3 protein. The table has under 2 million distinct CDR3 sequences, about 35% seen once. Study-wide results and limits: Getting older went along with TCR beta diversity per million T cells dropping roughly linearly.

In terms of origin and age, donors were healthy Caucasian individuals from Russia aged roughly 6 to 95. Every sample yielded at least 7 million isolated PBMCs. The V end was cut by 4 bases, the J end by 2 bases, with 18 bases between. Germline CDR1 and CDR2: SGDLS and YYNGEE. The CDR3 consists of 16 residues. The clonotype originates from a woman in her 30s in good health. The gene calls are TRBV9 and TRBJ2-5, with D hard to call. Sequenced input: blood. The CDR3 sequence: CASSSLPLVGQETQYF. CDR3 coding DNA: TGTGCCAGCAGCTCACTCCCCCTAGTGGGGCAAGAGACCCAGTACTTC. Supplemented by reference TRBV9 and TRBJ2-5, the full variable domain reads DSGVTQTPKHLITATGQRVTLRCSPRSGDLSVYWYQQSLDQGLQFLIQYYNGEERAKGNILERFSAQQFPDLHSELNLSSLELGDSALYFCASSSLPLVGQETQYFGPGTRLLVL.